The rows below give T cell receptor beta chains drawn from one sample of a study of response to subunit inactivated influenza vaccine. In TCRdb, the RT-PCR reads were re-called with MiXCR into one record per CDR3 protein. In the table there are around 530,000 distinct CDR3 sequences, about 10% of which are singletons. The sequenced sample was PBMCs from blood, obtained on the day of vaccination. The receptors shown here come from a man in his fifties who received an inactivated influenza vaccine. CDR3s include the opening cysteine and the closing phenylalanine or tryptophan.

len	v_gene	CDR3aa
16	TRBV11-1	CASSPGLARVPDTQYF
16	TRBV5-1	CASSLIQGASYNEQFF
14	TRBV20-1	CSAQRGASYNEQFF
15	TRBV27	CASSSTVGHYNEQFF
12	TRBV6-1	CASSEAGETQYF
16	TRBV7-2	CASSLLLGGSGKTQYF
14	TRBV10-2	CASRDSNSNQPQHF
14	TRBV29-1	CSGEYVGGQETQYF
12	TRBV4-3	CASSQASGSRFF
14	TRBV5-6	CASSLYRSPGELFF
16	TRBV20-1	CSARASGGTNTGELFF
14	TRBV4-3	CASSQSPGANVLTF
15	TRBV7-8	CASSLELARRETQYF
14	TRBV6-1	CASRQGFSGNTIYF
17	TRBV6-2/TRBV6-3	CASSYQTGAASNYGYTF
15	TRBV7-9	CASSITGTGGDEQYF
17	TRBV12-3/TRBV12-4	CASSLAVVGGNTDTQYF
14	TRBV5-6	CASSPQRQNNEQFF
16	TRBV9	CASSRGLENSYNEQFF
15	TRBV11-2	CASSLMMGGTDTQYF
12	TRBV29-1	CSARTPQETQYF
16	TRBV12-3/TRBV12-4	CASSRVQGAVTGELFF
14	TRBV25-1	CASRKAGRYNEQFF
14	TRBV10-3	CAISEEGTLYEQYF